This is a list of T cell receptor beta chains from one sample in a study of control samples from healthy donors and cancer patients. Measured with immunoSEQ multiplex PCR; TCRdb has only the in-frame clones, and not every one. Here the sample spans 70,000 to 90,000 clones, roughly 90% being singletons. Specimen: PBMCs. The receptors derive from a woman aged 60-70 years with head and neck cancer. CDR3s include the opening cysteine and the closing phenylalanine or tryptophan. D genes are given only for firm matches. Clone size is not always given. Where it is, it says once, few, many or a class for expanded clones.

J gene,V gene,D gene,clone size,CDR3 protein,CDR3 DNA
TRBJ2-7,TRBV12-3/TRBV12-4,.,once,CASSSDASYEQYF,TGTGCCAGCAGCTCGGACGCGTCCTACGAGCAGTACTTC
TRBJ1-6,TRBV28,.,once,CASRDWEGYNSPLHF,TGTGCCAGCAGGGATTGGGAGGGATATAATTCACCCCTCCACTTT
TRBJ2-3,TRBV9,TRBD2,.,CASSVGPGRADTQYF,TGTGCCAGCAGCGTAGGGCCAGGGAGGGCAGATACGCAGTATTTT
TRBJ1-1,TRBV24-1,.,.,CATSETGFTEAFF,TGTGCCACCAGTGAAACAGGGTTCACTGAAGCTTTCTTT
TRBJ1-4,TRBV19,.,.,CASSIVLYEKLFF,TGTGCCAGTAGTATAGTCCTTTATGAAAAACTGTTTTTT
TRBJ1-5,TRBV25-1,TRBD1,.,CASSGSPGTGFEEPQHF,TGTGCCAGCAGTGGGAGTCCCGGGACAGGGTTCGAAGAGCCCCAGCATTTT
TRBJ1-2,TRBV27,.,.,CASSPAGPSYYGYTF,TGTGCCAGCAGCCCAGCGGGGCCGTCATACTATGGCTACACCTTC
TRBJ2-7,TRBV6-6,.,.,CASSVTGLSYEQYF,TGTGCCAGCAGTGTAACGGGGCTGTCCTACGAGCAGTACTTC
TRBJ2-1,TRBV12-3/TRBV12-4,.,.,CASSLEGEQFF,TGTGCCAGCAGTTTAGAGGGTGAGCAGTTCTTC
TRBJ2-2,TRBV7-3,.,.,CASSLNGGNTGELFF,TGTGCCAGCAGCTTAAACGGGGGTAACACCGGGGAGCTGTTTTTT
TRBJ1-1,TRBV7-9,.,.,CASSLSGGNTEAFF,TGTGCCAGCAGCCTTAGTGGTGGAAACACTGAAGCTTTCTTT
TRBJ1-2,TRBV5-4,TRBD1,.,CASSPPGQYGYTF,TGTGCCAGCAGCCCACCGGGACAGTATGGCTACACCTTC
TRBJ1-1,TRBV18,.,.,CASSPLGASGTEAFF,TGTGCCAGCTCACCACTGGGGGCATCGGGCACTGAAGCTTTCTTT
TRBJ2-2,TRBV5-1,.,.,CASSPDGAGELFF,TGCGCCAGCAGCCCGGATGGGGCCGGGGAGCTGTTTTTT
TRBJ2-7,TRBV7-2,.,.,CASSSTGYYEQYF,TGTGCCAGCAGCTCGACAGGTTACTACGAGCAGTACTTC
TRBJ2-7,TRBV5-6,.,medium-sized,CASSFVGDPHEQYF,TGTGCCAGCAGCTTCGTGGGGGACCCCCACGAGCAGTACTTC
TRBJ1-2,TRBV11-3,TRBD1,.,CASSLADRGPGGYTF,TGTGCCAGCAGCTTAGCCGACAGGGGTCCCGGTGGCTACACCTTC
TRBJ1-4,TRBV27,.,.,CASSGTGGIEKLFF,TGTGCCAGCAGTGGGACGGGGGGAATCGAAAAACTGTTTTTT
TRBJ2-7,TRBV5-1,.,.,CASSHDGYSYEQYF,TGCGCCAGCAGCCACGACGGTTACTCCTACGAGCAGTACTTC
TRBJ1-1,TRBV6-5,TRBD1,.,CASTGTGTTEAFF,TGTGCCAGCACCGGGACAGGGACCACTGAAGCTTTCTTT
TRBJ1-1,TRBV7-2,.,.,CASSWTDQNTEAFF,TGTGCCAGCAGCTGGACGGACCAGAACACTGAAGCTTTCTTT
TRBJ2-5,TRBV7-8,.,.,CASSLAFLGDQETQYF,TGTGCCAGCAGCTTAGCGTTCTTGGGCGACCAAGAGACCCAGTACTTC
TRBJ2-3,TRBV18,.,.,CASSPPLTLTDTQYF,TGTGCCAGCTCACCACCATTGACTCTCACAGATACGCAGTATTTT
TRBJ1-2,TRBV29-1,.,.,CSVEGFGATGGYTF,TGCAGCGTTGAAGGGTTCGGGGCAACGGGTGGCTACACCTTC
TRBJ2-3,TRBV5-1,TRBD2,.,CASSRGTSGKTSTDTQYF,TGCGCCAGCAGCCGAGGGACTAGCGGGAAAACTAGCACAGATACGCAGTATTTT
TRBJ2-5,TRBV29-1,.,.,CSAGVNLGETQYF,TGCAGCGCCGGAGTTAATTTGGGGGAGACCCAGTACTTC
TRBJ2-1,TRBV25-1,TRBD2,.,CASTRTSGSFNEQFF,TGTGCCAGCACTCGGACTAGCGGGAGTTTTAATGAGCAGTTCTTC
TRBJ2-7,TRBV19,.,.,CASTPRVTGVTVEQYF,TGTGCCAGTACCCCCCGGGTAACGGGAGTAACGGTCGAGCAGTACTTC
TRBJ2-3,TRBV5-6,.,.,CASSLVGRKTDTQYF,TGTGCCAGCAGCTTGGTTGGCCGGAAGACAGATACGCAGTATTTT
TRBJ2-2,TRBV5-5,.,.,CASSLYGSRNTGELFF,TGTGCCAGCAGCTTGTACGGGAGCCGTAACACCGGGGAGCTGTTTTTT
TRBJ2-3,TRBV6-1,.,.,CASSEEGTDTQYF,TGTGCCAGCAGTGAGGAGGGCACAGATACGCAGTATTTT
TRBJ1-2,TRBV30,.,.,CAWSPASRRGYTF,TGTGCCTGGAGTCCCGCCTCGCGACGTGGCTACACCTTC
TRBJ1-5,TRBV19,.,few,CASSQGWSQPQHF,TGTGCCAGTAGTCAGGGATGGAGTCAGCCCCAGCATTTT
TRBJ1-2,TRBV27,.,.,CASSLAGYAYTF,TGTGCCAGCAGTTTGGCAGGTTATGCCTACACCTTC
TRBJ2-7,TRBV14,.,.,CASSQAYSMSEQYF,TGTGCCAGCAGCCAAGCGTACAGTATGAGCGAGCAGTACTTC